This TCR beta chain was identified in a study of blood T cell repertoires in COVID-19. The repertoire was sequenced with immunoSEQ multiplex PCR; TCRdb's copy has only in-frame clones and lacks some. The repertoire holds tens of thousands of clones, approximately 92% seen once, with about 10% in the top ten. V lost 0 bases to trimming and J lost 9 bases, with 7 bases between them. Germline CDR1 is KGHDR and CDR2 is SFDVKD. CDR3 size: 12 residues. The sequence came from a man aged 80 or over with acute or convalescent COVID-19. Sequences were obtained from peripheral blood. This chain links TRBV24-1 with TRBJ1-2; D ambiguous. The DNA for the CDR3 is TGTGCCACCAGTGATTTGGGCGGGAGCTACACCTTC. Protein product: CATSDLGGSYTF.